Listed below are T cell receptor beta chains from one sample, sequenced in a study of blood T cell repertoires in COVID-19. Sequencing was performed with immunoSEQ multiplex PCR; in TCRdb, only in-frame clones are kept and a portion is missing. This table holds over 250,000 clones, 85% to 90% found once. Sequenced input: peripheral blood. These receptors originate from a woman between 50 and 59 years old with COVID-19, enrolled during active disease. Each CDR3 is given with its conserved first and last residue. The order of the fields is D gene, J gene, clone size, V gene, CDR3 DNA, CDR3 protein. D genes are given only for firm matches. Clone size is given for some rows only: seen once, a few or many times, or a class if the clone is expanded.

d_call: TRBD1
j_call: TRBJ1-2
clone_size: NA
v_call: TRBV6-1
cdr3_nt: TGTGCCAGCAGTGAAGATAGGGGACAGGGTGGCTACACCTTC
cdr3_aa: CASSEDRGQGGYTF

d_call: NA
j_call: TRBJ2-1
clone_size: NA
v_call: TRBV21-1
cdr3_nt: TGTGCCAGCAGCCAACCTCACAGAGTGTTCCTCAATGAGCAGTTCTTC
cdr3_aa: CASSQPHRVFLNEQFF

d_call: TRBD2
j_call: TRBJ2-1
clone_size: NA
v_call: TRBV7-3
cdr3_nt: TGTGCCAGCAGCTCACTCCCCCTAGCGGGAGGGCCAAATGAGCAGTTCTTC
cdr3_aa: CASSSLPLAGGPNEQFF

d_call: NA
j_call: TRBJ2-7
clone_size: NA
v_call: TRBV18
cdr3_nt: TGTGCCAGCTCACGGGGGGACTACGAGCAGTACTTC
cdr3_aa: CASSRGDYEQYF

d_call: TRBD2
j_call: TRBJ2-1
clone_size: NA
v_call: TRBV5-1
cdr3_nt: TGCGCCAGCATGCAACGGGAGGGCCGTGAGCAGTTCTTC
cdr3_aa: CASMQREGREQFF

d_call: TRBD2
j_call: TRBJ2-5
clone_size: NA
v_call: TRBV7-2
cdr3_nt: TGTGCCAGCAGCTTGAAGGGGGCCGGGACTAGCGGCCAAGAGACCCAGTACTTC
cdr3_aa: CASSLKGAGTSGQETQYF

d_call: TRBD1
j_call: TRBJ2-6
clone_size: NA
v_call: TRBV5-4
cdr3_nt: TGTGCCAGCAGCTTACCAGGGGGCCCCCCCTCTGGGGCCAACGTCCTGACTTTC
cdr3_aa: CASSLPGGPPSGANVLTF

d_call: NA
j_call: TRBJ2-7
clone_size: few
v_call: TRBV12-3/TRBV12-4
cdr3_nt: TGTGCCAGCAGTTCCCCTTACGAGCAGTACTTC
cdr3_aa: CASSSPYEQYF

d_call: NA
j_call: TRBJ1-4
clone_size: NA
v_call: TRBV20-1
cdr3_nt: TGCAGTCCATGGGAGAATGAAAAACTGTTTTTT
cdr3_aa: CSPWENEKLFF

d_call: TRBD1
j_call: TRBJ2-2
clone_size: NA
v_call: TRBV11-2
cdr3_nt: TGTGCCAGCAGCCCCAGGGGGTCGGGAAGGACCGGGGAGCTGTTTTTT
cdr3_aa: CASSPRGSGRTGELFF